This TCR beta chain came from a study of cytomegalovirus exposure and HLA in healthy donors. The overall study: About 82 million unique TCRs from HLA-typed donors were held in an early release of data. Findings of the study overall: Rare sequences made up most TCRs, while some public TCRs were found in many donors. As was reported, the HLA-A and HLA-B alleles of most subjects were accurately predicted from TCR beta sequences.

The CDR3 length is 14 residues. V was clipped by 6 bases and J by 1 base, with 12 bases between them. Per the germline V gene, CDR1 is SGHNT and CDR2 is YENEEA. Notes on this clone: Antigen unknown.

Use of 60 Vbeta and 13 Jbeta primers characterized the PCR. TCRdb's table, derived via immunoSEQ multiplex PCR, lists solely in-frame clones and lacks some. The data contain tens of thousands of clones, 73% of them singletons. The rearrangement joins TRBV11-3 to TRBJ1-1; possible D gene TRBD1, 5 bases. The sequencing sample was made of PBMCs. This receptor was taken from a man aged 50 or older in good health and CMV-seronegative. The CDR3 here is CASRPYRRNTEAFF. The CDR3 coding sequence is TGTGCCAGCAGGCCATACAGGAGGAACACTGAAGCTTTCTTT.